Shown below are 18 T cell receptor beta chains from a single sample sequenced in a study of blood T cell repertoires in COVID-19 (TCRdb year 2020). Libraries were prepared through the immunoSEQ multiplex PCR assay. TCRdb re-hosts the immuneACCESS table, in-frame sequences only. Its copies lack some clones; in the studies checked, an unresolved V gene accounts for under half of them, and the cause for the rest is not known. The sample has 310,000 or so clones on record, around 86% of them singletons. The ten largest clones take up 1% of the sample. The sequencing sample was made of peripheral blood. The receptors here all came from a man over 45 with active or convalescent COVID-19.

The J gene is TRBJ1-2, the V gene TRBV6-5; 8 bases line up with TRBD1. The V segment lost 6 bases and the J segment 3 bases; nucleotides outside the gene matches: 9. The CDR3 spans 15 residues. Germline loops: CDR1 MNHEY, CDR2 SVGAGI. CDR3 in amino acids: CASRNYGQGYYGYTF. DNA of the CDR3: TGTGCCAGCAGGAATTATGGACAGGGATACTATGGCTACACCTTC.

This CDR3 reads CATSDPQGANYGYTF. Here the CDR3 DNA reads TGTGCCACCAGTGATCCACAGGGAGCTAACTATGGCTACACCTTC. This chain links TRBV24-1 with TRBJ1-2; weak D call: TRBD1 (6 bases). Trimming pared 3 bases from V and 0 bases from J, leaving 10 bases between. The CDR3 spans 15 residues. Germline V CDR1 and CDR2: KGHDR, SFDVKD.

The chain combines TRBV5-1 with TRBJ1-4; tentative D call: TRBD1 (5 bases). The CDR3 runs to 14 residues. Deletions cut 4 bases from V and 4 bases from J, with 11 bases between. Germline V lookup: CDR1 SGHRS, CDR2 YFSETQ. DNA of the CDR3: TGCGCCAGCAGCGGGGGAGGGAATAATGAAAAACTGTTTTTT. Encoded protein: CASSGGGNNEKLFF.

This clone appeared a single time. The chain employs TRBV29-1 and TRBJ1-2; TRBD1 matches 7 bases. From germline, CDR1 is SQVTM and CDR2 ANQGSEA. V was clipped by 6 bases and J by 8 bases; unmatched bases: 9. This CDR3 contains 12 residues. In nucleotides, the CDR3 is TGCAGCGTCGGGGAACAGGGGTTCGGCTACACCTTC. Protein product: CSVGEQGFGYTF.

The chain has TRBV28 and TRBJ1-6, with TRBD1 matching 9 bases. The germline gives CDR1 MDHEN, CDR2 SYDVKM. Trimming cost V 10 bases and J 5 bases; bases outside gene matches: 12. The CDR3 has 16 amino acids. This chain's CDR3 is CAIAGRTGVNNSPLHF. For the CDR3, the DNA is TGTGCCATCGCAGGGAGGACAGGGGTAAATAATTCACCCCTCCACTTT.

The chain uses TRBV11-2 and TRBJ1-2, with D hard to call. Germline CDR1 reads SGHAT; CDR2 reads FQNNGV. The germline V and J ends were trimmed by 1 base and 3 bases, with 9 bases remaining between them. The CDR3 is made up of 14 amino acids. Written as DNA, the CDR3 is TGTGCCAGCAGCTTAGCACTAACTGACTATGGCTACACCTTC. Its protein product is CASSLALTDYGYTF.

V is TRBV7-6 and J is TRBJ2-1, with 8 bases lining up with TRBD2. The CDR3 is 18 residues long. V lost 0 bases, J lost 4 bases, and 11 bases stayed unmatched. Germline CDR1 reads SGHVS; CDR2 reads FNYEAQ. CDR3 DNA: TGTGCCAGCAGCTTAGCGCTAGGGACTAGAGTTTTATACAATGAGCAGTTCTTC. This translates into CASSLALGTRVLYNEQFF.

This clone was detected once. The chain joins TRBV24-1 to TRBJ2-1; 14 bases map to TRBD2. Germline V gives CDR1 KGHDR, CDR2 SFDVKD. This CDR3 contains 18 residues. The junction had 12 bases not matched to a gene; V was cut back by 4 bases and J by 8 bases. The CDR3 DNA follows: TGTGCCACCAGTGACGGACTAGCGGGAGGTAATTTTTTTGATGAGCAGTTCTTC. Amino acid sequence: CATSDGLAGGNFFDEQFF.

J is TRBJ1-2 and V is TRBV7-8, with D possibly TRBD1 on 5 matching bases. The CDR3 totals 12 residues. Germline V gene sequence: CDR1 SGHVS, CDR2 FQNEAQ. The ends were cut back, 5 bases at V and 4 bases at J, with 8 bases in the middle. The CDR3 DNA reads TGTGCCAGCAGCCCCCAGGGCTATGGCTACACCTTC. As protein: CASSPQGYGYTF. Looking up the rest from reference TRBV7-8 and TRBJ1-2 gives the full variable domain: GAGVSQSPRYKVAKRGQDVALRCDPISGHVSLFWYQQALGQGPEFLTYFQNEAQLDKSGLPSDRFFAERPEGSVSTLKIQRTQQEDSAVYLCASSPQGYGYTFGSGTRLTVV.

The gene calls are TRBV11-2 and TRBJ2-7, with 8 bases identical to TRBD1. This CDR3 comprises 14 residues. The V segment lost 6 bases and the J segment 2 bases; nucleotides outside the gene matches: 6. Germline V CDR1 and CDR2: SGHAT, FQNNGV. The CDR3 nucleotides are TGTGCCAGCAGGACGACAGGGGAGGCCTACGAGCAGTACTTC. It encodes CASRTTGEAYEQYF.

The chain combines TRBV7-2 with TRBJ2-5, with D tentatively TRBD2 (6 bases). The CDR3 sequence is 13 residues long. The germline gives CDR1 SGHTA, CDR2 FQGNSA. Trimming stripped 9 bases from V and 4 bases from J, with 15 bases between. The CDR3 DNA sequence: TGTGCCAGTGGAGGGAGGAGGTCAGAGACCCAGTACTTC. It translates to CASGGRRSETQYF.

The CDR3 DNA reads TGCAGCGTTGGCGAGGCACAAGGCCACATTCAGTACTTC. Its translation is CSVGEAQGHIQYF. V is TRBV29-1 and J is TRBJ2-4; D remains ambiguous. The CDR3 runs 13 residues. V dropped 4 bases and J dropped 8 bases, with 15 bases sitting between them. In germline, CDR1 is SQVTM, CDR2 ANQGSEA.

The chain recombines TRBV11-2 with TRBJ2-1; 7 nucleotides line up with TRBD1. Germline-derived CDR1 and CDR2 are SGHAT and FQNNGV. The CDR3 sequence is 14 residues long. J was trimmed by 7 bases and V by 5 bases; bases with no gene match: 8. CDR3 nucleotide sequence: TGTGCCAGCAGCATTACTGAGGGGGCGAATGAGCAGTTCTTC. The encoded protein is CASSITEGANEQFF.

In DNA form, the CDR3 reads TGCGCCAGCAGCTTTCTGACAGGGGGGCAAGAAAAACTGTTTTTT. It specifies CASSFLTGGQEKLFF. The chain is built from TRBV5-1 and TRBJ1-4, with 9 bases identical to TRBD1. CDR3 length: 15 residues. Unmatched junction bases numbered 7, after V lost 2 bases and J lost 8 bases. Germline assignment: CDR1 SGHRS and CDR2 YFSETQ.

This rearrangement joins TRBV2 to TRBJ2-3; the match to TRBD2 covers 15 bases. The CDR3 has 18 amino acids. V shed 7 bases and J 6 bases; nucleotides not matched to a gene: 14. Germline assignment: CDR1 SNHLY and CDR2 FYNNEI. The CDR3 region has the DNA TGTGCCAGCATGTGGACTAGCGGGGGGGCTTATCGGGTTGATACGCAGTATTTT. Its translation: CASMWTSGGAYRVDTQYF.

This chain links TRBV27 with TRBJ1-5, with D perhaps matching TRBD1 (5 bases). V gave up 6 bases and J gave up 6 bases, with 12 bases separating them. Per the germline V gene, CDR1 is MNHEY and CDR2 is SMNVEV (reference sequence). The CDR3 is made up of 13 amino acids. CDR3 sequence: CASRPGSLQPQHF. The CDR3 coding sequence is TGTGCCAGCAGGCCAGGGTCCCTTCAGCCCCAGCATTTT.

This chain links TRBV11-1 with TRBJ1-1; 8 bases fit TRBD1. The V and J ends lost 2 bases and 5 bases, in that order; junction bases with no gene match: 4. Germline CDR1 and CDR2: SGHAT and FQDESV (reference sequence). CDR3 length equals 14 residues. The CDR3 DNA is TGTGCCAGCAGCTTACAGGGGGCGGGTACTGAAGCTTTCTTT. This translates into CASSLQGAGTEAFF.

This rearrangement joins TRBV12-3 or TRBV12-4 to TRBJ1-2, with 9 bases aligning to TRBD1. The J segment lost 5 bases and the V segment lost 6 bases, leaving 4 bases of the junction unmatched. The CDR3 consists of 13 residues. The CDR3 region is CASRRTGEYGYTF. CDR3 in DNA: TGTGCCAGCAGACGGACAGGGGAATATGGCTACACCTTC.